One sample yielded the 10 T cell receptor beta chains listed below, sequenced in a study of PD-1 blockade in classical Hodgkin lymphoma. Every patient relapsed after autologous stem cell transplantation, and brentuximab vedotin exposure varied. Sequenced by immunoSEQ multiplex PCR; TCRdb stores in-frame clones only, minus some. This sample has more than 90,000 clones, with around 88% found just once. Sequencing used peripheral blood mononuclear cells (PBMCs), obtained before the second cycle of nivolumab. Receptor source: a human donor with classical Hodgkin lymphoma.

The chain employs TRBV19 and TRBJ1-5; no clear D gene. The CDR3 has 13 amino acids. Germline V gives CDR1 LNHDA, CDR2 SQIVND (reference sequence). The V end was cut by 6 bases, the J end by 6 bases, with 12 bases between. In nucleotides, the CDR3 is TGTGCCAGTAGATTCCGGGATGTTCAGCCCCAGCATTTT. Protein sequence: CASRFRDVQPQHF.

CDR3 sequence (DNA): TGTGCCAGCAGTGACTGGCCGACAGGGGGCATGGGGACAGATACGCAGTATTTT. The encoded protein is CASSDWPTGGMGTDTQYF. The chain recombines TRBV27 with TRBJ2-3; 10 positions agree with TRBD1. This CDR3 spans 18 amino acids. Germline CDR1 reads MNHEY; CDR2 reads SMNVEV (reference sequence). J gave up 3 bases and V 5 bases, and 14 bases lay outside the gene matches.

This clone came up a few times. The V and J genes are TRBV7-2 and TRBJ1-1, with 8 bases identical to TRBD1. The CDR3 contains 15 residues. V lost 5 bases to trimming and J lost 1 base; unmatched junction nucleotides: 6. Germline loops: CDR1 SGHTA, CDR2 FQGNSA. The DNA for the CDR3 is TGTGCCAGCAGCAGGCAGACAGGGGCGAACACTGAAGCTTTCTTT. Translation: CASSRQTGANTEAFF.

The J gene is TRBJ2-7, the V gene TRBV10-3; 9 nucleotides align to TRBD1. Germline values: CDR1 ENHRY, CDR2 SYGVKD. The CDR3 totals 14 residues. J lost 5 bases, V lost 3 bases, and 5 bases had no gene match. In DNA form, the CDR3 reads TGTGCCATCAGTGATGGGGACAGGGTTCACGAGCAGTACTTC. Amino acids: CAISDGDRVHEQYF.

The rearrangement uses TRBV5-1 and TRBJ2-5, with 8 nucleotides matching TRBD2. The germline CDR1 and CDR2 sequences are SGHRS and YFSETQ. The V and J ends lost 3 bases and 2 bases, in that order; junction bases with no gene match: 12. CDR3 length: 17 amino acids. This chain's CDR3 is CASSSPGGRGTQETQYF. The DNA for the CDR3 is TGCGCCAGCAGCTCGCCGGGAGGGCGCGGGACACAAGAGACCCAGTACTTC.

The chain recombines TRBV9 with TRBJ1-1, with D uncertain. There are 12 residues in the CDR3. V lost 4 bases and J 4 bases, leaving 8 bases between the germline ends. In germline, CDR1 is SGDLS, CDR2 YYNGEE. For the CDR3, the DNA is TGTGCCAGCAGCTCAGGACTCACTGAAGCTTTCTTT. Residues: CASSSGLTEAFF.

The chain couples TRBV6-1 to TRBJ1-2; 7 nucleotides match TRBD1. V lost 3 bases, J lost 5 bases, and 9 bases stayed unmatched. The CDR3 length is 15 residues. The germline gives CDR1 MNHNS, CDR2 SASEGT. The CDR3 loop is CASSDGAGQNYGYTF. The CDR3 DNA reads TGTGCCAGCAGTGATGGGGCGGGACAGAATTATGGCTACACCTTC.

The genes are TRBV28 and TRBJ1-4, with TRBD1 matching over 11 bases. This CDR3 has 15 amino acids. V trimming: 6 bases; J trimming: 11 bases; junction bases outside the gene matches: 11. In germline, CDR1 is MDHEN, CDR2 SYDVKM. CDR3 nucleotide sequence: TGTGCCAGCAGACCACCCGGACAGGGGGCGGGTAAACTGTTTTTT. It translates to CASRPPGQGAGKLFF.

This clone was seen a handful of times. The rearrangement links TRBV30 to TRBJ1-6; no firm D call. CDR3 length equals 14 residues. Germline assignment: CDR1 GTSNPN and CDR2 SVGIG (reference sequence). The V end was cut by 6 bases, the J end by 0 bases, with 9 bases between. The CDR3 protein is CACMAASYNSPLHF. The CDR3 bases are TGTGCCTGTATGGCGGCCTCCTATAATTCACCCCTCCACTTT.

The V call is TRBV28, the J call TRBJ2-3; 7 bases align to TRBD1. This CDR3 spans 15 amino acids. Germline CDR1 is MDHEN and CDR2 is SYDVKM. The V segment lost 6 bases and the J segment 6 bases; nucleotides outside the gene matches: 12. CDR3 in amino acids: CASRLQGWGGDTQYF. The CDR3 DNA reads TGTGCCAGCAGGTTACAGGGGTGGGGTGGGGATACGCAGTATTTT.